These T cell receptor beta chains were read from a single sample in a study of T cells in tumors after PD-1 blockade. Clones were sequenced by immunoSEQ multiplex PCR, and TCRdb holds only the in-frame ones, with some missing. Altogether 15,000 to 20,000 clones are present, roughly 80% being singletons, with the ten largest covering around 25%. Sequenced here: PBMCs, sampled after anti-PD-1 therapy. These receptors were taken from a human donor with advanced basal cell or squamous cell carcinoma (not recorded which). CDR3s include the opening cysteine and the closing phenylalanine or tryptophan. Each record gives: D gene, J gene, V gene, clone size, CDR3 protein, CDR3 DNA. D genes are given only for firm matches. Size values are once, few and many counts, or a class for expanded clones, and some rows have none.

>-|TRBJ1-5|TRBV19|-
CATDPGQVSNQPQHF
TGTGCCACCGACCCCGGACAAGTAAGCAATCAGCCCCAGCATTTT
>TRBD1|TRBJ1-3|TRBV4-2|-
CASRETGSSGNTIYF
TGTGCCAGCAGGGAGACAGGGAGCTCTGGAAACACCATATATTTT
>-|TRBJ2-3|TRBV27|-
CASSLVPEYTDTQYF
TGTGCCAGCAGTTTAGTCCCCGAATACACAGATACGCAGTATTTT
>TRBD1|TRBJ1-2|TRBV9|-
CASSPRPGTGATNYGYTF
TGTGCCAGCAGCCCTCGTCCCGGGACAGGGGCCACTAACTATGGCTACACCTTC
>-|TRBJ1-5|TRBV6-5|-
CASSNQPQHF
TGTGCCAGCAGCAATCAGCCCCAGCATTTT
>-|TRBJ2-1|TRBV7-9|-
CASSLGNNEQFF
TGTGCCAGCAGCTTAGGGAACAATGAGCAGTTCTTC
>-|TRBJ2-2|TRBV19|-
CASSTEVLRTGELFF
TGTGCCAGTAGTACCGAGGTTCTGAGAACCGGGGAGCTGTTTTTT
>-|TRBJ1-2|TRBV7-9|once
CASSLVTVHGYTF
TGTGCCAGCAGCTTAGTAACAGTTCACGGCTACACCTTC
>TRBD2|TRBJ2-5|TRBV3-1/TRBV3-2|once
CASSQAGTSGVETQYF
TGTGCCAGCAGCCAGGCCGGGACTAGCGGGGTGGAGACCCAGTACTTC
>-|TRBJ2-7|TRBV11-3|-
CASGGTSYEQYF
TGTGCCAGCGGGGGCACCTCCTACGAGCAGTACTTC
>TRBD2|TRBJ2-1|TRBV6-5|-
CASSLAGRGHNEQFF
TGTGCCAGCAGTTTAGCGGGGCGGGGACACAATGAGCAGTTCTTC
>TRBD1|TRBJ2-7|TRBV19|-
CASSPAGTGWYEQYF
TGTGCCAGTAGTCCCGCCGGGACAGGATGGTACGAGCAGTACTTC
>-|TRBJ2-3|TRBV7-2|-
CASSLSSADTQYF
TGTGCCAGCAGCTTATCGTCCGCAGATACGCAGTATTTT
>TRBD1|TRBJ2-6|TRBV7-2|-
CASSPRDRGTYGANVLTF
TGTGCCAGCAGCCCGCGGGACAGGGGGACTTACGGGGCCAACGTCCTGACTTTC
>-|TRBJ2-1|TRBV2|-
CASSTGFNEQFF
TGTGCCAGTTCTACAGGGTTCAATGAGCAGTTCTTC
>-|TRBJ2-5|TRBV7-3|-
CASSSRTQETQYF
TGTGCCAGCAGCTCGAGGACCCAAGAGACCCAGTACTTC
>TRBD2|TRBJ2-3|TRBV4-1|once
CASRGTSGSGWVTQYF
TGCGCCAGCAGGGGGACTAGCGGGAGTGGTTGGGTTACGCAGTATTTT
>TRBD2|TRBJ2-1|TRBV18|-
CASSPQGLAGGLSYNEQFF
TGTGCCAGCTCACCTCAGGGACTAGCGGGAGGGCTGTCCTACAATGAGCAGTTCTTC
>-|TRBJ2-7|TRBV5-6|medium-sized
CASSYAPAGSHEQYF
TGTGCCAGCAGCTACGCCCCGGCAGGGAGCCACGAGCAGTACTTC
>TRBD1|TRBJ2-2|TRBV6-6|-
CASSYRGRGTGELFF
TGTGCCAGCAGTTATAGGGGGCGCGGCACCGGGGAGCTGTTTTTT
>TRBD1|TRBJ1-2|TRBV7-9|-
CASSLQGVNNYGYTF
TGTGCCAGCTCCTTACAGGGGGTTAATAACTATGGCTACACCTTC
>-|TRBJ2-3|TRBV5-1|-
CASSTGRSTDTQYF
TGCGCCAGCAGTACTGGAAGGTCCACAGATACGCAGTATTTT
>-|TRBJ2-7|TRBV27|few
CASSLSKGRQYF
TGTGCCAGCAGTTTATCGAAGGGACGGCAGTACTTC
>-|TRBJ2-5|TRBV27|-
CASSSLLRDSGSLETQYF
TGTGCCAGCAGTTCCCTCCTCCGGGACAGCGGGTCTCTAGAGACCCAGTACTTC
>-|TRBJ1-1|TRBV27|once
CASGYRVDRTEAFF
TGTGCCAGCGGATACAGGGTAGATAGGACTGAAGCTTTCTTT
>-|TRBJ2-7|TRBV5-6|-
CASSLNQIYEQYF
TGTGCCAGCAGCTTGAACCAGATCTACGAGCAGTACTTC
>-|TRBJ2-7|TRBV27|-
CASSPMTEYVVLEQYF
TGTGCCAGCAGTCCGATGACAGAGTACGTAGTTCTGGAGCAGTACTTC
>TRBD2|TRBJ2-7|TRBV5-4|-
CASSRGLAGEGYEQYF
TGTGCCAGCAGTCGTGGACTAGCGGGAGAAGGGTACGAGCAGTACTTC
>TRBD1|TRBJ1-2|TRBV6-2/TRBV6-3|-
CASSSSRDRGVYGYTF
TGTGCCAGCAGTTCATCCCGGGACAGGGGAGTCTATGGCTACACCTTC
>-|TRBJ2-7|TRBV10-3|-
CASHPGVMIYEQYF
TGTGCCAGCCACCCGGGAGTGATGATCTACGAGCAGTACTTC
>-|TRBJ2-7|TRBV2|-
CASRTSFASEQYF
TGTGCCAGCCGAACTAGCTTCGCGAGCGAGCAGTACTTC
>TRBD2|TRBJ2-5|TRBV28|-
CASSLIAGSQETQYF
TGTGCCAGCAGCCTAATAGCGGGAAGCCAAGAGACCCAGTACTTC
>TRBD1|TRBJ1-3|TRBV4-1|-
CASSQFLGQGSGNTIYF
TGCGCCAGCAGCCAATTCCTAGGACAGGGTTCGGGAAACACCATATATTTT
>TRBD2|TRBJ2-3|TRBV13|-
CASSRTSGEGDTQYF
TGTGCCAGCAGCCGGACTAGCGGGGAAGGAGATACGCAGTATTTT
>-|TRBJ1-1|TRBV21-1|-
CASSKRAPNTEAFF
TGTGCCAGCAGCAAAAGGGCGCCGAACACTGAAGCTTTCTTT
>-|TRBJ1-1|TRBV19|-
CASSIAGHNTEAFF
TGTGCCAGTAGTATTGCCGGCCACAACACTGAAGCTTTCTTT
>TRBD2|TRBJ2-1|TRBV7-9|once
CASSKLAGGNNEQFF
TGTGCCAGCAGCAAACTAGCGGGAGGAAACAATGAGCAGTTCTTC
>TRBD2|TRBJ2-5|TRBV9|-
CASSPLGGQETQYF
TGTGCCAGCAGCCCTCTCGGGGGGCAAGAGACCCAGTACTTC
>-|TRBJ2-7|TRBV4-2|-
CASSQVVDMGSRYEQYF
TGTGCCAGCAGCCAAGTTGTGGATATGGGCAGCCGATACGAGCAGTACTTC
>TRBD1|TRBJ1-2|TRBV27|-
CASSPAPRGIYGYTF
TGTGCCAGCAGTCCGGCCCCCAGGGGGATCTATGGCTACACCTTC
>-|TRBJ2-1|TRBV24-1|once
CATSDQEGLGDEQFF
TGTGCCACCAGTGATCAGGAGGGCCTGGGAGATGAGCAGTTCTTC
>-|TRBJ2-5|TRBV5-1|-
CASSLAQGRQETQYF
TGCGCCAGCAGCTTGGCCCAGGGGAGACAAGAGACCCAGTACTTC
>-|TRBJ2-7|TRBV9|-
CASSVATGPWDEQYF
TGTGCCAGCAGCGTAGCAACTGGCCCCTGGGACGAGCAGTACTTC
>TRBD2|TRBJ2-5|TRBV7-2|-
CASSLGLAAETQYF
TGTGCCAGCAGCCTAGGACTAGCAGCCGAGACCCAGTACTTC
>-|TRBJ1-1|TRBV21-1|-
CASSSHREEGTLYFGDTEAFF
TGTGCCAGCAGCTCCCACAGGGAAGAGGGGACGTTATACTTTGGGGACACTGAAGCTTTCTTT
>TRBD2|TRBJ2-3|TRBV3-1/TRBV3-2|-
CASSQTSGGAADTQYF
TGTGCCAGCAGCCAGACTAGCGGGGGGGCCGCAGATACGCAGTATTTT
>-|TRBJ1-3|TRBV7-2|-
CASSLVWGPSGNTIYF
TGTGCCAGCAGCTTAGTTTGGGGCCCCTCTGGAAACACCATATATTTT
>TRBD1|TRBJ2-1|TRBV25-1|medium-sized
CASRGYRGQYNEQFF
TGTGCCAGCAGGGGATACAGGGGGCAGTACAATGAGCAGTTCTTC
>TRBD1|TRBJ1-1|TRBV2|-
CASRYRGATEAFF
TGTGCCAGCAGGTACAGGGGCGCCACTGAAGCTTTCTTT
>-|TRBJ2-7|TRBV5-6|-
CASSLYPSYEQYF
TGTGCCAGCAGCTTGTATCCCTCCTACGAGCAGTACTTC
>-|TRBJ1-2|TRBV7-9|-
CASSLGSGNGYTF
TGTGCCAGCAGCTTAGGGTCAGGGAATGGCTACACCTTC
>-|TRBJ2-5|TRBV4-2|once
CASSPGSEETQYF
TGTGCCAGCAGCCCTGGGTCAGAAGAGACCCAGTACTTC
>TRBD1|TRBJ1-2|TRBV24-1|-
CATRGTGDYGYTF
TGTGCCACCAGGGGGACAGGGGACTATGGCTACACCTTC
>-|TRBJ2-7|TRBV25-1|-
CASSSPGRFEQYF
TGTGCCAGCAGCTCTCCGGGCCGCTTCGAGCAGTACTTC
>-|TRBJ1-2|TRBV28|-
CASSNLPGEPGYTF
TGTGCCAGCAGCAACCTCCCGGGAGAACCTGGCTACACCTTC